What follows are 3 T cell receptor beta chains derived from one specimen sequenced in a study of blood T cells in healthy people across ages. Using a J-beta primer mix together with a sample-barcoded 5' primer, a second PCR was run for about 6 to 11 cycles. In TCRdb, the 5' RACE reads were re-called with MiXCR into one record per CDR3 protein. The repertoire holds 700,000 to 900,000 distinct CDR3 sequences, roughly 26% seen once, with 3% in the top ten. The sample also formed part of further work on T cells of mothers and their children.

What was sequenced was blood. These TCRs come from a boy aged 5-17 years in good health.

This chain joins TRBV12-3 or TRBV12-4 and TRBJ2-5; maybe TRBD1 (5 bases). The J call is in doubt because the DNA end fits TRBJ2-7 better. The CDR3 spans 12 residues. DNA for the CDR3: TGTGCCAGCATCCCAGCAGGGTACGAGCAGTACTTC. Amino acid sequence: CASIPAGYEQYF.

As for this clonotype: The conserved final phenylalanine or tryptophan is absent from the CDR3, which likely points to a read error. This chain connects TRBV9 to TRBJ2-7, with 9 bases that match TRBD1. V shed 2 bases, J shed 0 bases, and the junction held 6 bases outside the gene matches. CDR1 is SGDLS and CDR2 is YYNGEE in the germline V gene. The CDR3 is 16 amino acids. The CDR3 bases are TGTGCCAGCAGCGTTGGGACAGGGATTCCCTCCTACGAGCAGTACCTC. Protein: CASSVGTGIPSYEQYL.

The chain is built from TRBV14 and TRBJ1-6, with D unresolved. The CDR3 loop spans 14 amino acids. Trimming took 3 bases from V and 7 from J, leaving 10 bases between them. In germline, CDR1 is SGHDN, CDR2 FVKESK. CDR3 nucleotide sequence: TGTGCCAGCAGCCACCCGGATACCAATTCACCCCTCCACTTT. Amino acid sequence: CASSHPDTNSPLHF.